This T cell receptor beta chain is drawn from a study of metastatic and nonmetastatic thyroid tumors. Broader study findings: In both blood and tumor samples, TCR beta diversity was reported significantly higher for malignant than benign nodules.

Thyroid surgery was performed in patients who had received no treatment beforehand. TCRdb re-called the PCR reads with MiXCR. The sample lists approximately 29,000 clones; around 30% were seen once. V lost 9 bases and J lost 4; bases outside the gene matches: 15. The germline gives CDR1 SGDLS, CDR2 YYNGEE. CDR3 size: 15 residues. On this clone: Antigen: not known.

Sequencing input: blood. The TCR sequence derives from a female donor with papillary thyroid cancer or a benign thyroid nodule (not recorded which). Some clones in this sample may be carry-over from other donors' samples. The chain joins TRBV9 to TRBJ2-7, with TRBD2 identical over 8 bases. Written as DNA, the CDR3 is TGTGCCATCATCGTAGGGGTAGCGGGAAGGTACGAGCAGTACTTC. Translated, it gives CAIIVGVAGRYEQYF.